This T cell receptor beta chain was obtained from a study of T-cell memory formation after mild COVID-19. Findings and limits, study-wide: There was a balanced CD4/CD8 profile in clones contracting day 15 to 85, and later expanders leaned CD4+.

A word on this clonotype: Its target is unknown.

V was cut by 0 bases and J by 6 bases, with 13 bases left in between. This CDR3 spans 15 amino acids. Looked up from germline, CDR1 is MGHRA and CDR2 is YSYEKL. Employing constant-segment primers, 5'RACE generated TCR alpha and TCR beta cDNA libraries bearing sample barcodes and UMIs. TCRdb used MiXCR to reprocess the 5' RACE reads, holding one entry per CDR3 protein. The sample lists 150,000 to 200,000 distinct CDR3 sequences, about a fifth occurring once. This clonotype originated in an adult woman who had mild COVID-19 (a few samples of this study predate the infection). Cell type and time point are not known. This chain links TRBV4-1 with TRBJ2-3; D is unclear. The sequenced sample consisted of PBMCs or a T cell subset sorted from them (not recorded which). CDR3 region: CASSQDGPRGDTQYF. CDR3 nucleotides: TGCGCCAGCAGCCAAGATGGACCTCGTGGGGATACGCAGTATTTT.